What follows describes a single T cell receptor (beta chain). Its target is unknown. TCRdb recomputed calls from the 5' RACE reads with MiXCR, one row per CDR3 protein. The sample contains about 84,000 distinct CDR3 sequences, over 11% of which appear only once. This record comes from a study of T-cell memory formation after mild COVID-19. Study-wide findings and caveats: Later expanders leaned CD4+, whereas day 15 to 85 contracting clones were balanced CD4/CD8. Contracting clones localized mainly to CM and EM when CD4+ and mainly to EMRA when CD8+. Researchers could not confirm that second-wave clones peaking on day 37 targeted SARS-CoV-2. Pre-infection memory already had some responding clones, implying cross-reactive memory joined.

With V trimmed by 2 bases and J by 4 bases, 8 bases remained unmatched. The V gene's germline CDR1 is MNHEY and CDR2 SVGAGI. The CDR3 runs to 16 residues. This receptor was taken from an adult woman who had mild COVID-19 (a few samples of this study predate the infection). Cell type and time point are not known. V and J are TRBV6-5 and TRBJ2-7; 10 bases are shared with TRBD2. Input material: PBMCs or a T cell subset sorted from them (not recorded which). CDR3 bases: TGTGCCAGCAGTTACCGAAGGGGACTAGCGTTGTACGAGCAGTACTTC. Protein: CASSYRRGLALYEQYF.